This entry lists 9 T cell receptor beta chains sequenced from one sample in a study of blood T cell repertoires in COVID-19. Only in-frame clones appear in the TCRdb table, and some are missing; sequencing was by immunoSEQ multiplex PCR. The table lists approximately 30,000 clones, around 88% of them singletons. Sequenced sample: peripheral blood. Receptors originate from a human donor in a cohort sampled during active COVID-19.

The gene calls are TRBV18 and TRBJ1-4; D is unclear. Germline V gene sequence: CDR1 KGHSH, CDR2 LQKENI. V lost 3 bases to trimming and J lost 5 bases, with 13 bases between them. CDR3 length equals 15 residues. CDR3 sequence (DNA): TGTGCCAGCTCACCGCGGGTGGGTACGAATGAAAAACTGTTTTTT. Amino acids: CASSPRVGTNEKLFF.

The chain combines TRBV5-1 with TRBJ2-1, with D unresolved. V lost 1 base and J lost 0, with 8 bases in between. CDR1 SGHRS and CDR2 YFSETQ come from the germline V gene. The CDR3 length is 15 residues. The CDR3 spells CASSLFGNSYNEQFF. CDR3 bases: TGCGCCAGCAGCTTGTTTGGCAACTCCTACAATGAGCAGTTCTTC.

The gene calls are TRBV7-8 and TRBJ2-7, with D tentatively TRBD2 (5 bases). The CDR3 runs to 16 residues. The ends were cut back, 4 bases at V and 0 bases at J, with 16 bases in the middle. In germline, CDR1 is SGHVS, CDR2 FQNEAQ. The CDR3 reads CASSSFLSGSSYEQYF. CDR3 coding DNA: TGTGCCAGCAGCTCCTTTCTATCGGGGAGCTCCTACGAGCAGTACTTC.

This clone has a single count. This rearrangement joins TRBV5-6 to TRBJ2-7; the D is unclear. Germline CDR1 and CDR2: SGHDT and YYEEEE. The V end was cut by 0 bases, the J end by 6 bases, with 10 bases between. The CDR3 is 13 amino acids. This CDR3 reads CASSLVHLAEQYF. In DNA form, the CDR3 reads TGTGCCAGCAGCTTGGTCCATTTGGCCGAGCAGTACTTC.

J is TRBJ2-3 and V is TRBV28, with TRBD2 matching 10 bases. V shed 6 bases and J 6 bases; nucleotides not matched to a gene: 9. The CDR3 consists of 15 residues. Germline values: CDR1 MDHEN, CDR2 SYDVKM. CDR3 in amino acids: CASSTSGADRDTQYF. CDR3 DNA sequence: TGTGCCAGCAGCACTAGCGGGGCCGACAGGGATACGCAGTATTTT. The entire variable domain, with the rest obtained from reference TRBV28 and TRBJ2-3, is as follows: DVKVTQSSRYLVKRTGEKVFLECVQDMDHENMFWYRQDPGLGLRLIYFSYDVKMKEKGDIPEGYSVSREKKERFSLILESASTNQTSMYLCASSTSGADRDTQYFGPGTRLTVL.

V gene TRBV12-5 combines with J gene TRBJ2-2, with D possibly matching TRBD1 (5 bases). V dropped 6 bases and J dropped 5 bases, with 16 bases sitting between them. Germline-derived CDR1 and CDR2 are LGHNT and FRNRAP. The length of the CDR3 is 15 residues. Written as DNA, the CDR3 is TGTGCTAGTGGGAAAGGGGTCGCTGGAACCGGGGAGCTGTTTTTT. It yields the protein CASGKGVAGTGELFF.

The V gene is TRBV9, the J gene TRBJ1-6; D is unclear. Germline V CDR1 and CDR2: SGDLS, YYNGEE. CDR3 length: 12 amino acids. Trimming removed 2 bases at V and 6 bases at J, with 3 bases between. CDR3 loop: CASSVFNSPLHF. DNA for the CDR3: TGTGCCAGCAGCGTCTTTAATTCACCCCTCCACTTT.

The V call is TRBV7-9, the J call TRBJ1-2, with D unresolved. V was pared by 2 bases and J by 0 bases, with 10 bases between. Germline lookup yields CDR1 SEHNR and CDR2 FQNEAQ (reference sequence). The CDR3 runs to 15 residues. The CDR3: CASSLSGVANYGYTF. Written as DNA, the CDR3 is TGTGCCAGCAGCTTAAGCGGGGTAGCTAACTATGGCTACACCTTC.

The rearrangement joins TRBV6-6 to TRBJ2-1; D possibly corresponds to TRBD2 (6 bases). V gave up 2 bases and J gave up 10 bases, with 15 bases separating them. CDR3 length: 14 amino acids. CDR1 is MNHNY and CDR2 is SVGAGI in the germline V gene (reference sequence). The CDR3, as DNA: TGTGCCAGCAGTTACCGTGCAACGGGGGTAGAGCAGTTCTTC. Residues: CASSYRATGVEQFF.